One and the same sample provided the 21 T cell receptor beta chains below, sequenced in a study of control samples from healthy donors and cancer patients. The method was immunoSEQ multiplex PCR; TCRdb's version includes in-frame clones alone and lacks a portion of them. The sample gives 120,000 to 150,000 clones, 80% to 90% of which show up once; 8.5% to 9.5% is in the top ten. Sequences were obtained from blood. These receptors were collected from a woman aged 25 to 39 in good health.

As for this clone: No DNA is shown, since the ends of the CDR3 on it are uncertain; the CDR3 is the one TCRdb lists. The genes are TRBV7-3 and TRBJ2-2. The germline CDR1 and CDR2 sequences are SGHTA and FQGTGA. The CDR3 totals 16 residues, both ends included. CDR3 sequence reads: CASSFRGRGKTGELFF.

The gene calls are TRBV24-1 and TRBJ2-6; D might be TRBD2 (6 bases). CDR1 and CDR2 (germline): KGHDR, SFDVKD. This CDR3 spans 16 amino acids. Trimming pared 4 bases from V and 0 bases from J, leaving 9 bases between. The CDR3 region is CATSDRDSSGANVLTF. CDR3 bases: TGTGCCACCAGTGACCGGGACTCCTCTGGGGCCAACGTCCTGACTTTC.

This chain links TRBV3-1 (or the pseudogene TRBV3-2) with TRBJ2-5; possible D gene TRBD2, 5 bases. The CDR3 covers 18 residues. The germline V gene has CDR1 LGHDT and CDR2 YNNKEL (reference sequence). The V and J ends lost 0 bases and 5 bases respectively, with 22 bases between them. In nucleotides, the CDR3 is TGTGCCAGCAGCCAAGATTTGCGCGCTGAGGGAGTTTTTGAGACCCAGTACTTC. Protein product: CASSQDLRAEGVFETQYF.

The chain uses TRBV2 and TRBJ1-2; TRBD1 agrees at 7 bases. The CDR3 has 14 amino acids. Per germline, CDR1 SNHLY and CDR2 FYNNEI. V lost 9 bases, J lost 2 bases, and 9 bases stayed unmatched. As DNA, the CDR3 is TGTGCCAGAAGCTTGACAGGGATAAACTATGGCTACACCTTC. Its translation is CARSLTGINYGYTF. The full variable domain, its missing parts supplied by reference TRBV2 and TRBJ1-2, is EPEVTQTPSHQVTQMGQEVILRCVPISNHLYFYWYRQILGQKVEFLVSFYNNEISEKSEIFDDQFSVERPDGSNFTLKIRSTKLEDSAMYFCARSLTGINYGYTFGSGTRLTVV.

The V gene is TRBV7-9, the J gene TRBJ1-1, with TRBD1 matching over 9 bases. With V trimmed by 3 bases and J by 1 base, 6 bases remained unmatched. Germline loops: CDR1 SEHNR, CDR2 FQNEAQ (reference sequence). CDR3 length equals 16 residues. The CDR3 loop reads CASSFTGGGRNTEAFF. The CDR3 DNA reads TGTGCCAGCAGCTTTACAGGGGGCGGGAGGAACACTGAAGCTTTCTTT.

CDR3 in amino acids: CASHRDSNNEQFF. The CDR3 DNA reads as TGCGCCAGCCACCGGGACTCGAACAATGAGCAGTTCTTC. V and J are TRBV5-1 and TRBJ2-1; a weak D match, TRBD2 (6 bases). The germline CDR1 and CDR2 sequences are SGHRS and YFSETQ. This CDR3 spans 13 amino acids. V was shortened by 7 bases and J by 5 bases, with 13 bases between the two germline ends. Based on the CDR3 plus reference TRBV5-1 and TRBJ2-1, the full variable domain is KAGVTQTPRYLIKTRGQQVTLSCSPISGHRSVSWYQQTPGQGLQFLFEYFSETQRNKGNFPGRFSGRQFSNSRSEMNVSTLELGDSALYLCASHRDSNNEQFFGPGTRLTVL.

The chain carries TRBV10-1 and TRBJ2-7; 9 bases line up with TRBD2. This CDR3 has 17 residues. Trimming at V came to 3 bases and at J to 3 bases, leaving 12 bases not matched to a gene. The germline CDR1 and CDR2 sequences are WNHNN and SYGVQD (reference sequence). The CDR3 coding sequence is TGCGCCAGCAGTGACCTGGGTTTTAGCGGGGGCTTCTACGAGCAGTACTTC. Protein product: CASSDLGFSGGFYEQYF.

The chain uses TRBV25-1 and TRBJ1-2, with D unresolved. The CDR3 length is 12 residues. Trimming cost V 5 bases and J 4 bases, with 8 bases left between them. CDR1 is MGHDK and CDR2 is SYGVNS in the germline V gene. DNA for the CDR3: TGTGCCAGCAGTTGGGGAACCTATGGCTACACCTTC. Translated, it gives CASSWGTYGYTF.

CDR3 amino acids: CASSPGTLSTDTQYF. As DNA, the CDR3 is TGTGCCAGCAGTCCCGGGACGTTAAGCACAGATACGCAGTATTTT. The V gene is TRBV6-4, the J gene TRBJ2-3; D may correspond to TRBD1 or TRBD2 (5 bases each). The CDR3 extends over 15 amino acids. The germline CDR1 and CDR2 sequences are MRHNA and SNTAGT. V was trimmed by 5 bases and J by 0 bases, leaving 12 bases between them.

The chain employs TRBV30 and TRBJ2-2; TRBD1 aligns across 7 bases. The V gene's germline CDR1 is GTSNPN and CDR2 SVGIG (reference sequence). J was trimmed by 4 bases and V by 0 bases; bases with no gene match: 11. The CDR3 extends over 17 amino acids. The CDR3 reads CAWSVLKGARVTGELFF. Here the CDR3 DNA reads TGTGCCTGGAGTGTACTAAAGGGGGCGCGGGTCACCGGGGAGCTGTTTTTT.

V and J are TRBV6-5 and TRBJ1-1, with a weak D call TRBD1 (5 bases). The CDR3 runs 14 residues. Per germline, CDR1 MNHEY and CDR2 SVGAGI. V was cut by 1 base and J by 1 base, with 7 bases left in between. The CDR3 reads CASSYFRENTEAFF. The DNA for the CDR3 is TGTGCCAGCAGTTACTTCAGGGAGAACACTGAAGCTTTCTTT.

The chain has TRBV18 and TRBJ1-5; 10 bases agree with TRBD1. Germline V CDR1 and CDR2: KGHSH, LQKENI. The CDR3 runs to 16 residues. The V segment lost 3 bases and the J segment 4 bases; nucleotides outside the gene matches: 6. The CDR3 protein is CASSPARTGGNQPQHF. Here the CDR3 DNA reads TGTGCCAGCTCACCCGCCCGGACAGGGGGTAATCAGCCCCAGCATTTT.

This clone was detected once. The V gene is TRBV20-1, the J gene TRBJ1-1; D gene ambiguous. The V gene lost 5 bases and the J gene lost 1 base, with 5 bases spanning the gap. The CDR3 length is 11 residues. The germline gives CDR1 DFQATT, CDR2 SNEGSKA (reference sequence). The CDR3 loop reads CSAFQNTEAFF. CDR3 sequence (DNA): TGCAGTGCTTTCCAGAACACTGAAGCTTTCTTT.

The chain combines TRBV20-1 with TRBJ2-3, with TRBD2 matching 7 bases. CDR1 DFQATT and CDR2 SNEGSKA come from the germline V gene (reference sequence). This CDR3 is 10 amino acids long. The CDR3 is CAGGTDTQYF. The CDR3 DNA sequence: TGCGCGGGGGGCACAGATACGCAGTATTTT.

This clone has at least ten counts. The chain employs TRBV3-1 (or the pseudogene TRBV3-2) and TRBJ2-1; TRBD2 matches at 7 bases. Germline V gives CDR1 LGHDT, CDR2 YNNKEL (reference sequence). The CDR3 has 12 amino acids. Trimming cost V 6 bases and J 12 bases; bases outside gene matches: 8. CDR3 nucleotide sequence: TGTGCCAGCAGTCAACTAGCGTCGGTGCAGTTCTTC. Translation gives CASSQLASVQFF.

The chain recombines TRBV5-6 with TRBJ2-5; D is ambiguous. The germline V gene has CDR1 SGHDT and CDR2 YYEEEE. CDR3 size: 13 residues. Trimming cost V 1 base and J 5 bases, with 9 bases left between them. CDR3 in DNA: TGTGCCAGCAGCTTGTATCGGTATGAGACCCAGTACTTC. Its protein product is CASSLYRYETQYF.

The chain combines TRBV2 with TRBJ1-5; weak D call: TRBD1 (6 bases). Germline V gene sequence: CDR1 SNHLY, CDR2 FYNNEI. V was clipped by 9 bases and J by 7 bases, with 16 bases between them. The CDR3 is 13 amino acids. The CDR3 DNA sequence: TGTGCCAGTACTAGGGGGGTGGACCAGCCCCAGCATTTT. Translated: CASTRGVDQPQHF.

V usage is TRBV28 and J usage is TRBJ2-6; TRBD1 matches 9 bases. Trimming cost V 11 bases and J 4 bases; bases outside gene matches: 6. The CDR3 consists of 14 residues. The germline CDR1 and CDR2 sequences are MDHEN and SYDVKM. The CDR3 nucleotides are TGTGCCGTACAGGGGGCAGACGGGGCCAACGTCCTGACTTTC. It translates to CAVQGADGANVLTF.

The CDR3 DNA reads TGTGCCACCAGCAGAAGTACAGGAGTTAATTCACCCCTCCACTTT. Protein product: CATSRSTGVNSPLHF. This chain connects TRBV15 to TRBJ1-6, with D possibly matching TRBD1 (5 bases). Trimming removed 2 bases at V and 6 bases at J, with 11 bases between. The germline gives CDR1 LNHNV, CDR2 YYDKDF (reference sequence). The CDR3 length is 15 residues. Drawing the rest from reference TRBV15 and TRBJ1-6, the complete variable domain is DAMVIQNPRYQVTQFGKPVTLSCSQTLNHNVMYWYQQKSSQAPKLLFHYYDKDFNNEADTPDNFQSRRPNTSFCFLDIRSPGLGDTAMYLCATSRSTGVNSPLHFGNGTRLTVT.

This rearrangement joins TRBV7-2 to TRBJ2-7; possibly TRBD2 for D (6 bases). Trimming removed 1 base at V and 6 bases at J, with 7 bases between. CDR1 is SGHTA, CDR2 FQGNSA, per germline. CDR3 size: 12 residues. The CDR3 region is CASSLERAEQYF. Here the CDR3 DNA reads TGTGCCAGCAGCTTAGAGCGGGCCGAGCAGTACTTC.

CDR3 sequence: CASSLGQTPNEKLFF. DNA of the CDR3: TGTGCCAGCAGCTTAGGCCAGACTCCTAATGAAAAACTGTTTTTT. This chain uses TRBV11-2 with TRBJ1-4, with D unclear. With 1 base removed from V and 3 bases from J, the gap between germline ends came to 9 bases. The CDR3 is made up of 15 amino acids. Germline V gene sequence: CDR1 SGHAT, CDR2 FQNNGV.